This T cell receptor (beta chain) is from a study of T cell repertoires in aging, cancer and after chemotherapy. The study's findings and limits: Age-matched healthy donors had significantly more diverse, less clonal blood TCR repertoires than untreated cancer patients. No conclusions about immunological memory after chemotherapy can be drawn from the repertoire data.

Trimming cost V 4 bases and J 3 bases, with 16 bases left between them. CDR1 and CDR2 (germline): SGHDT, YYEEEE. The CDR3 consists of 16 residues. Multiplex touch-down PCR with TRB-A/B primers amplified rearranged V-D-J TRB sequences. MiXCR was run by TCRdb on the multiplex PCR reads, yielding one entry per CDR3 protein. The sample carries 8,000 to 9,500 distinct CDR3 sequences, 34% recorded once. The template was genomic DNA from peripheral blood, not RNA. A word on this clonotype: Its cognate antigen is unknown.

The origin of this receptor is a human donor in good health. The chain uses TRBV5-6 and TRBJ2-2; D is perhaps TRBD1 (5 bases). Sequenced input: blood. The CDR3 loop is CASSPRTDRHTGELFF. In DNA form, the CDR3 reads TGTGCCAGCAGCCCAAGAACTGACAGACACACCGGGGAGCTGTTTTTT.